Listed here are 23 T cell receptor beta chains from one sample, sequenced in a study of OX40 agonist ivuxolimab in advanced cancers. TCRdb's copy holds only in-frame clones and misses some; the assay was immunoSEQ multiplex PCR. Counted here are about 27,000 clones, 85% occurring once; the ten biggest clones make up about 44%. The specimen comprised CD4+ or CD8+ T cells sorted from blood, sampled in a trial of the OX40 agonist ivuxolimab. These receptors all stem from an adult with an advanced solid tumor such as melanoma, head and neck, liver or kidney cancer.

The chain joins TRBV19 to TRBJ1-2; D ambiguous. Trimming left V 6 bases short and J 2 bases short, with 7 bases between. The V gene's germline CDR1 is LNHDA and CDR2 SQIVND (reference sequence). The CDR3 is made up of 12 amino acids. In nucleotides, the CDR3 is TGTGCCAGTAGCGACGGGAACTATGGCTACACCTTC. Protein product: CASSDGNYGYTF.

CDR3 protein: CASSPSRGARGGSPLHF. In DNA, the CDR3 is TGTGCCAGCAGCCCTTCGCGGGGGGCGAGGGGGGGATCACCCCTCCACTTT. The J gene is TRBJ1-6, the V gene TRBV13, with a tentative D call TRBD1 (6 bases). CDR3 length: 17 residues. V dropped 5 bases and J dropped 10 bases, with 24 bases sitting between them. The germline V gene has CDR1 PRHDT and CDR2 FYEKMQ (reference sequence).

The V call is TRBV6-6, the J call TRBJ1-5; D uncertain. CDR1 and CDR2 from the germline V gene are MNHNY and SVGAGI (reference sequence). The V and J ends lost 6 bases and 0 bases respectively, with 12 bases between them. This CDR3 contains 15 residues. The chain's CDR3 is CASRGWAYSNQPQHF. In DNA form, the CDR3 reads TGTGCCAGCAGGGGGTGGGCCTATAGCAATCAGCCCCAGCATTTT.

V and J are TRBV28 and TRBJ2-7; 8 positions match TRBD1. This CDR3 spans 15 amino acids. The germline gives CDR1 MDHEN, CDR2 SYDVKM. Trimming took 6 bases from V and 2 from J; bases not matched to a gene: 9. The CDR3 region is CASRPNDRGPYEQYF. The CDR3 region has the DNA TGTGCCAGCAGGCCAAATGACAGGGGTCCCTACGAGCAGTACTTC. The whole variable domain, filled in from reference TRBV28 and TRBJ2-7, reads DVKVTQSSRYLVKRTGEKVFLECVQDMDHENMFWYRQDPGLGLRLIYFSYDVKMKEKGDIPEGYSVSREKKERFSLILESASTNQTSMYLCASRPNDRGPYEQYFGPGTRLTVT.

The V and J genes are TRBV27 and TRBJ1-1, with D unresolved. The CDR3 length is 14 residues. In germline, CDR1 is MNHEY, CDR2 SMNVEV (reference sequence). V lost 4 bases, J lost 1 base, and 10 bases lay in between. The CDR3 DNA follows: TGTGCCAGCAGTTGGTCTGGTGGGAACACTGAAGCTTTCTTT. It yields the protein CASSWSGGNTEAFF.

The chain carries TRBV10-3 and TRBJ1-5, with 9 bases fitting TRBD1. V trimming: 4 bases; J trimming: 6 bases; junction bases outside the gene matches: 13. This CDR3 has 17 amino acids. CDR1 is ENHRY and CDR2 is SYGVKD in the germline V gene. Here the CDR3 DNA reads TGTGCCATCAGTGGCTTTGGGACAGGGCGTTTACTTCAGCCCCAGCATTTT. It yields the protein CAISGFGTGRLLQPQHF.

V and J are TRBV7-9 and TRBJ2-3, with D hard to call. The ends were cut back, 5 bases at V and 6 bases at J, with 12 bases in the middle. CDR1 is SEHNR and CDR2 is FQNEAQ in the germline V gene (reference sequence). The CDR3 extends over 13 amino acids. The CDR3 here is CASSPGFSDTQYF. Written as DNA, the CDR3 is TGTGCCAGCAGCCCTGGTTTTTCGGATACGCAGTATTTT.

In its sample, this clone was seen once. CDR3 in DNA: TGTGCCAGTAGGATCACTAACACAGATACGCAGTATTTT. This gives the protein CASRITNTDTQYF. The chain couples TRBV19 to TRBJ2-3; D is unresolved. Germline V gives CDR1 LNHDA, CDR2 SQIVND (reference sequence). This CDR3 has 13 amino acids. Deletions cut 6 bases from V and 2 bases from J, with 9 bases between.

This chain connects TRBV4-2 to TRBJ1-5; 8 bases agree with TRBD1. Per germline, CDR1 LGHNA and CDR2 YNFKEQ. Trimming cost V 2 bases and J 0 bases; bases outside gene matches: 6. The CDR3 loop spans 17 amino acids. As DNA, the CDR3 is TGTGCCAGCAGCCAATTCGGGACAGGAGATAGCAATCAGCCCCAGCATTTT. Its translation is CASSQFGTGDSNQPQHF.

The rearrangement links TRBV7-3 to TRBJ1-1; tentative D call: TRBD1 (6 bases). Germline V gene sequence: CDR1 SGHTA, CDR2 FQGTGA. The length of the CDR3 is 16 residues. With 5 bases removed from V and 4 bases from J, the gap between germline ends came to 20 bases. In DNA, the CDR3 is TGTGCCAGCAGCCCTAGCCCCCAGGGGAAGGTCACTGAAGCTTTCTTT. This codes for CASSPSPQGKVTEAFF.

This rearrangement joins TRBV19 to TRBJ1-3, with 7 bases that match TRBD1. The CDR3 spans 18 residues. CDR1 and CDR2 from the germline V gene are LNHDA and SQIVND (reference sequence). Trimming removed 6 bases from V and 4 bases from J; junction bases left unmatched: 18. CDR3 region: CASRTTRLGDSTGNTIYF. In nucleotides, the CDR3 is TGTGCCAGTAGGACGACCCGACTTGGGGACAGCACCGGAAACACCATATATTTT.

The CDR3 bases are TGTGCCAGCAGTTTTTCCGGGACAGGGGCGCACAATTCACCCCTCCACTTT. The encoded protein is CASSFSGTGAHNSPLHF. The rearrangement joins TRBV28 to TRBJ1-6, with 10 positions matching TRBD1. V gave up 3 bases and J gave up 7 bases; unmatched junction bases: 9. From germline, CDR1 is MDHEN and CDR2 SYDVKM. The CDR3 is 17 residues long.

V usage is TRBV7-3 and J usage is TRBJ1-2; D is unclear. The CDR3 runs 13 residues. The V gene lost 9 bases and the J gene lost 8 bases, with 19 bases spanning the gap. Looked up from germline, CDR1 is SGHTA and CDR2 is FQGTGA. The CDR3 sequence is CASGIGQADGYTF. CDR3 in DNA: TGTGCCAGTGGAATCGGGCAGGCGGACGGCTACACCTTC.

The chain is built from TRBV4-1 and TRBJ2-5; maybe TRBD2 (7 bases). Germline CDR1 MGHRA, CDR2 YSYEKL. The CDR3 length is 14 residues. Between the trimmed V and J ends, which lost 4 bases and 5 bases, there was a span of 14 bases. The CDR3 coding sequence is TGCGCCAGCAGCCCGGTGGGGGGGCGGGAGACCCAGTACTTC. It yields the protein CASSPVGGRETQYF.

CDR3 residues: CASKTSGKLFF. In DNA, the CDR3 is TGTGCCAGCAAGACCTCAGGGAAGCTGTTTTTT. The rearrangement uses TRBV6-5 and TRBJ2-2; tentatively, D is TRBD1 (5 bases). The CDR3 is 11 residues long. Trimming left V 7 bases short and J 12 bases short, with 12 bases between. Germline V gene sequence: CDR1 MNHEY, CDR2 SVGAGI.

CDR3 nucleotide sequence: TGTGCACCTAGTGGGTCCCGCGAGCAGTACTTC. Amino acid sequence: CAPSGSREQYF. V is TRBV12-2 and J is TRBJ2-7; the table's D call of TRBD2 was not tested on the DNA. TRBV12-2 is listed as a pseudogene. This CDR3 spans 11 amino acids.

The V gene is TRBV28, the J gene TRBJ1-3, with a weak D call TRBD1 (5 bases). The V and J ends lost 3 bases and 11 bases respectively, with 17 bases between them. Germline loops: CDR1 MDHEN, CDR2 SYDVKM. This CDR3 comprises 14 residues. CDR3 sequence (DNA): TGTGCCAGCAGTTTTTCCGGACTCTGGGGCGCCATATATTTT. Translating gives CASSFSGLWGAIYF.

For the CDR3, the DNA is TGCGCCAGCAGCGAATGGACAGGGGAGAATCAGCCCCAGCATTTT. Translated: CASSEWTGENQPQHF. This sequence joins TRBV5-1 and TRBJ1-5, with 9 nucleotides matching TRBD1. The CDR3 contains 15 residues. Germline V gene data show CDR1 as SGHRS and CDR2 as YFSETQ. V gave up 4 bases and J gave up 4 bases; unmatched junction bases: 6.

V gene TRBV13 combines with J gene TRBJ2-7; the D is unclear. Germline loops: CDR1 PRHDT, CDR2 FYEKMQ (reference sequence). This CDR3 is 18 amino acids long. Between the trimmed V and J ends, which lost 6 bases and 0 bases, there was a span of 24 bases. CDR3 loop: CASSGTFRGTASSYEQYF. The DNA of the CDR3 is TGTGCCAGCAGTGGAACCTTTCGAGGCACAGCCAGCTCCTACGAGCAGTACTTC.

The CDR3 DNA follows: TGTGCCAGCAGCCGCCCCCAGCGGGGGGGCTTAACAGATACGCAGTATTTT. This sequence encodes CASSRPQRGGLTDTQYF. V is TRBV5-5 and J is TRBJ2-3, with 10 bases matching TRBD2. CDR1 is SGHKS and CDR2 is YYEKEE in the germline V gene (reference sequence). This CDR3 has 17 residues. The V and J ends lost 4 bases and 3 bases, in that order; junction bases with no gene match: 11.

In nucleotides, the CDR3 is TGTGCCAGCGGAGACAGGAACCAAGAGACCCAGTACTTC. It is translated as CASGDRNQETQYF. This chain joins TRBV28 and TRBJ2-5; D perhaps matches TRBD1 (6 bases). The ends were cut back, 8 bases at V and 0 bases at J, with 10 bases in the middle. The CDR3 contains 13 residues. CDR1 is MDHEN, CDR2 SYDVKM, per germline.

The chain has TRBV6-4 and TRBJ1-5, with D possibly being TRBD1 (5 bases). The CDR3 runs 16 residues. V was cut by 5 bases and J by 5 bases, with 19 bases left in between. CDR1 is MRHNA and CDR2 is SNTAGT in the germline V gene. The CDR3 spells CASSPFGGGGDQPQHF. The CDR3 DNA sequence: TGTGCCAGCAGTCCCTTTGGGGGAGGAGGTGATCAGCCCCAGCATTTT.

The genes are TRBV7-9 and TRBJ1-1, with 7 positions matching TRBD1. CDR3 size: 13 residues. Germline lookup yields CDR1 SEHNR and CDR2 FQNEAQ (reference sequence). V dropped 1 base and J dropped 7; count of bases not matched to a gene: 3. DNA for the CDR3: TGTGCCAGCAGCTTAGGGGACAGCTATGAAGCTTTCTTT. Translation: CASSLGDSYEAFF.